The clone carrying this T cell receptor beta chain has a handful of counts. What it recognizes is unknown. The V gene end was trimmed by 0 bases and the J gene end by 2 bases; junction bases not matched to a gene: 4. The CDR3 runs to 15 residues. The germline V gene encodes CDR1 GTSNPN and CDR2 SVGIG (reference sequence). This sample stems from a study of beta chain features in type 1 diabetes. Expressed TCRB transcripts were sequenced after all isolated RNA was converted to cDNA. The read count averaged approximately 3.3 million across naive, central memory and regulatory T cell samples. Clones were read by immunoSEQ multiplex PCR, and TCRdb kept only the in-frame ones, dropping some. The sample comprises under 300,000 clones, approximately 15% of which are singletons, and 0.019% rests with the top ten. General observations from the study: The question left open here concerned HLA type influencing TCRB rearrangement. Patients with Type 1 diabetes showed moderately but significantly shorter TCRB CDR3s in all four CD4+ subsets.

On average, the one heparinised blood draw given by each donor was approximately 100 mL. V gene TRBV30 combines with J gene TRBJ1-2; 9 bases are a match to TRBD1. Sequencing used naive CD4+ T cells from blood. This TCR came from a man in his thirties or forties with type 1 diabetes. In nucleotides, the CDR3 is TGTGCCTGGAGTGTAACGGGACAGGGAAACTATGGCTACACCTTC. It is translated as CAWSVTGQGNYGYTF.